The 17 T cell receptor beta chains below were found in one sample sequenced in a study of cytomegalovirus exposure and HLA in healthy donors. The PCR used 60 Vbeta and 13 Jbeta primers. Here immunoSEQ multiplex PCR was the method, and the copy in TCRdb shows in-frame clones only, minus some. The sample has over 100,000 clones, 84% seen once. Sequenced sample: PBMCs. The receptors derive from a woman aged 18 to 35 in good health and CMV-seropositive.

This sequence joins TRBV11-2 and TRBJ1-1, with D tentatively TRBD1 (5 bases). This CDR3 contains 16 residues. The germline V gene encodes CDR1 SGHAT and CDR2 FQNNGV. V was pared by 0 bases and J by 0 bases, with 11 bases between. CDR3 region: CASSLDIGAMNTEAFF. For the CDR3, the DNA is TGTGCCAGCAGCTTAGATATTGGGGCCATGAACACTGAAGCTTTCTTT.

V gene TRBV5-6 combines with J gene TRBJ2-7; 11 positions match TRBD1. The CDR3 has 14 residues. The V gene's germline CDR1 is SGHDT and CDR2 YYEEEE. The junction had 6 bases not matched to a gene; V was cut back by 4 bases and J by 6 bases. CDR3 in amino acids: CASSIGQGACEQYF. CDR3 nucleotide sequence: TGTGCCAGCAGCATAGGACAGGGGGCTTGCGAGCAGTACTTC.

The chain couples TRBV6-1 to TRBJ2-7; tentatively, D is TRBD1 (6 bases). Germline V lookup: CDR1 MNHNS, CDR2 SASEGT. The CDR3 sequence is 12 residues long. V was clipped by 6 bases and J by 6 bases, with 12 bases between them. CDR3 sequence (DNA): TGTGCCAGCAGCTACAACAGGGCCGAGCAGTACTTC. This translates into CASSYNRAEQYF.

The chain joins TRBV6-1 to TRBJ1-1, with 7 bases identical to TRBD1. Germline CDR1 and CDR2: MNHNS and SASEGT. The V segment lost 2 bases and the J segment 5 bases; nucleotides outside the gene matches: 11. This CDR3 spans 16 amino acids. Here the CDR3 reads CASSEQAGGWRTEAFF. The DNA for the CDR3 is TGTGCCAGCAGTGAACAGGCAGGGGGGTGGCGGACTGAAGCTTTCTTT.

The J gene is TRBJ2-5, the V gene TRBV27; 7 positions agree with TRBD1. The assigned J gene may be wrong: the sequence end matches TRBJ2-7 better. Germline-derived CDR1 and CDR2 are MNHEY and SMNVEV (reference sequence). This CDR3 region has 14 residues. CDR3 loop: CASRTTGSSYEQYF. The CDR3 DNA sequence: TGTGCCAGCAGAACGACAGGGTCCTCCTACGAGCAGTACTTC.

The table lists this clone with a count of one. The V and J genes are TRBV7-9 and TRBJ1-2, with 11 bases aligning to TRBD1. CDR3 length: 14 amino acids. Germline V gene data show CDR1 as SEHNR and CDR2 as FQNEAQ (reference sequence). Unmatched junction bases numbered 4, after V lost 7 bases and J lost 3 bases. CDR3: CASTRTGGDYGYTF. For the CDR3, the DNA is TGTGCCAGCACTAGGACAGGGGGCGACTATGGCTACACCTTC.

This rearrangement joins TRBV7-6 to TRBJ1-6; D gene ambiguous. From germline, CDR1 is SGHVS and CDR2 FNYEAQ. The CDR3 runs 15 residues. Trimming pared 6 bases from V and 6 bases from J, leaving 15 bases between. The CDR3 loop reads CASSEEGSGNSPLHF. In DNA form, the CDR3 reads TGTGCCAGCAGTGAAGAGGGCAGTGGTAATTCACCCCTCCACTTT. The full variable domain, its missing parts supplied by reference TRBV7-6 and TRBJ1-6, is GAGVSQSPRYKVTKRGQDVALRCDPISGHVSLYWYRQALGQGPEFLTYFNYEAQQDKSGLPNDRFSAERPEGSISTLTIQRTEQRDSAMYRCASSEEGSGNSPLHFGNGTRLTVT.

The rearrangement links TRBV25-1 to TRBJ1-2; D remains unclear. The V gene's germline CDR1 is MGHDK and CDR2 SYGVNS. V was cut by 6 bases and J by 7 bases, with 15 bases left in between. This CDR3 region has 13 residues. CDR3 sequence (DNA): TGTGCCAGCAGGGCGACTGGATTAGGTGGCTACACCTTC. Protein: CASRATGLGGYTF.

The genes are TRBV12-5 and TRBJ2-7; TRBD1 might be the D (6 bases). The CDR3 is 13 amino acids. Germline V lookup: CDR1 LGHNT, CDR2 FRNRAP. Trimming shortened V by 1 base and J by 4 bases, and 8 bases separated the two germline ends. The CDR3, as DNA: TGTGCTAGTGGTTTGGGACAGGCTTACGAGCAGTACTTC. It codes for CASGLGQAYEQYF. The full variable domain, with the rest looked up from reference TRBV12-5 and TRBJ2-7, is DARVTQTPRHKVTEMGQEVTMRCQPILGHNTVFWYRQTMMQGLELLAYFRNRAPLDDSGMPKDRFSAEMPDATLATLKIQPSEPRDSAVYFCASGLGQAYEQYFGPGTRLTVT.

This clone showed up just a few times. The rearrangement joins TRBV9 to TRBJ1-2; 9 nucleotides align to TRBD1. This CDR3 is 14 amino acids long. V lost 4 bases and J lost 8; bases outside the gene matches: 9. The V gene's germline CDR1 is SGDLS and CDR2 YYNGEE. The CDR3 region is CASSLGQGIRGYTF. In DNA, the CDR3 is TGTGCCAGCAGCCTCGGACAGGGGATACGGGGCTACACCTTC.

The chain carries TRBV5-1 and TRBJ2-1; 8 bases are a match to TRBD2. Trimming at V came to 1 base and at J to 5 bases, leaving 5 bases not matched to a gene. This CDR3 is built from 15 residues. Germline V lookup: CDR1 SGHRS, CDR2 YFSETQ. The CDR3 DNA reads TGCGCCAGCAGCTTGCCGCGGGGGGACGACAATGAGCAGTTCTTC. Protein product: CASSLPRGDDNEQFF.

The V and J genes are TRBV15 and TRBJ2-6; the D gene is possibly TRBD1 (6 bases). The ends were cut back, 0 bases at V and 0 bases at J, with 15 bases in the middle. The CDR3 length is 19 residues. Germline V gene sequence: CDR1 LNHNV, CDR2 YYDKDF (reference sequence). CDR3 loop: CATSREVGQLPSGANVLTF. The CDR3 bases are TGTGCCACCAGCAGAGAGGTGGGACAACTTCCCTCTGGGGCCAACGTCCTGACTTTC.

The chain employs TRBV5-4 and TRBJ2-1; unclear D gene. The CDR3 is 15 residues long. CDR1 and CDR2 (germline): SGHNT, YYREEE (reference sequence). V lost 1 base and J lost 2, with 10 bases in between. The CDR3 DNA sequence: TGTGCCAGCAGCTTGAGCTCATCCGCCTACAATGAGCAGTTCTTC. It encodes CASSLSSSAYNEQFF.

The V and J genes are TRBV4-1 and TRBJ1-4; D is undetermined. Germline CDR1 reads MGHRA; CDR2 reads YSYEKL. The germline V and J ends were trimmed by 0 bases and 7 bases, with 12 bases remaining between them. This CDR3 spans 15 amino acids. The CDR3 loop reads CASSQDAGMGEKLFF. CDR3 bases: TGCGCCAGCAGCCAAGATGCGGGGATGGGTGAAAAACTGTTTTTT.

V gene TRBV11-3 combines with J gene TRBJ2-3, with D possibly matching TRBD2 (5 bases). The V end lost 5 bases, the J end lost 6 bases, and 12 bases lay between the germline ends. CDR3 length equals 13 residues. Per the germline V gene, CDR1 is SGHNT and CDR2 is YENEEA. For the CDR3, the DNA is TGTGCCAGCAGCCCCCTGGACTCCGATACGCAGTATTTT. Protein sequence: CASSPLDSDTQYF.

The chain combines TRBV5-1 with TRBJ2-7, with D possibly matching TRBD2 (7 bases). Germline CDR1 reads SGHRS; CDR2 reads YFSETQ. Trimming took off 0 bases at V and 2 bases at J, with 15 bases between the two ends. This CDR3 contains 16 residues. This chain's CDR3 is CASSLGGRGSTYEQYF. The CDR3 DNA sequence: TGCGCCAGCAGCTTGGGGGGGCGGGGGTCCACCTACGAGCAGTACTTC.

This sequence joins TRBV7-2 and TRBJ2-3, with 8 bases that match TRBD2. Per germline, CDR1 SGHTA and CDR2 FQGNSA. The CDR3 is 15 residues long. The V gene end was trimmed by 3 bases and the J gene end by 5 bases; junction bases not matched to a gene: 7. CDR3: CASSFRGGVGDTQYF. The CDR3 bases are TGTGCCAGCAGCTTCCGGGGGGGCGTGGGAGATACGCAGTATTTT.